These 26 T cell receptor beta chains were all obtained from the same sample, sequenced in a study of T cells in Graves' hyperthyroidism and ophthalmopathy. TCR beta CDR3 region amplification was performed from RNA transcripts. TCR CDR3 regions were first amplified by RT-PCR with HTBI primers. TCRdb reanalysed the multiplex PCR reads using MiXCR and keeps one entry per CDR3 protein. The sample consists of more than 450,000 distinct CDR3 sequences, 12% to 15% of them appearing once. Sequenced sample: blood. Receptors were obtained from a woman in her forties with Graves' hyperthyroidism.

This clonotype has a count of ten or more. The chain employs TRBV30 and TRBJ1-5; D not certain. In germline, CDR1 is GTSNPN, CDR2 SVGIG (reference sequence). The CDR3 has 14 residues. Trimming removed 7 bases at V and 7 bases at J, with 20 bases between. CDR3 in amino acids: CAFQVGNNEQPQHF. CDR3 in DNA: TGTGCCTTTCAAGTTGGCAACAATGAACAGCCCCAGCATTTT.

This clonotype was seen at least ten times. The chain is built from TRBV6-1 and TRBJ2-7; perhaps D is TRBD1 or TRBD2 (5 bases each). V shed 3 bases and J shed 2 bases, with 17 bases lying between them. Per germline, CDR1 MNHNS and CDR2 SASEGT. The CDR3 contains 16 residues. CDR3 sequence: CASSDQFGTQPYEQYF. The CDR3 DNA reads as TGTGCCAGCAGTGACCAATTCGGGACGCAACCCTACGAGCAGTACTTC.

The chain couples TRBV5-1 to TRBJ2-7, with 10 bases lining up with TRBD1. Germline lookup yields CDR1 SGHRS and CDR2 YFSETQ. V gave up 0 bases and J gave up 6 bases; unmatched junction bases: 6. This CDR3 is 15 amino acids long. CDR3 sequence reads: CASSLGQGAPGEQYF. DNA of the CDR3: TGCGCCAGCAGCTTGGGACAGGGGGCGCCGGGCGAGCAGTACTTC.

The chain links TRBV5-4 to TRBJ2-3; a weak D match, TRBD2 (6 bases). CDR1 is SGHNT and CDR2 is YYREEE in the germline V gene (reference sequence). There are 12 residues in the CDR3. The germline V and J ends were trimmed by 5 bases and 8 bases, with 12 bases remaining between them. In DNA, the CDR3 is TGTGCCAGCAGTAACCCGGAGGGTACGCAGTATTTT. This encodes CASSNPEGTQYF. Full variable domain (rest looked up from reference TRBV5-4 and TRBJ2-3): ETGVTQSPTHLIKTRGQQVTLRCSSQSGHNTVSWYQQALGQGPQFIFQYYREEENGRGNFPPRFSGLQFPNYSSELNVNALELDDSALYLCASSNPEGTQYFGPGTRLTVL.

This clonotype has at least ten counts. V usage is TRBV7-2 and J usage is TRBJ2-7; TRBD2 aligns across 7 bases. Germline values: CDR1 SGHTA, CDR2 FQGNSA. This CDR3 has 15 residues. Germline trimming cut 0 bases from V and 1 base from J; bases unmatched to any gene: 3. CDR3 amino acids: CASSLAYGRSYEQYF. The CDR3 DNA is TGTGCCAGCAGCTTAGCGTACGGGAGGTCCTACGAGCAGTACTTC.

This clonotype showed up just once. As DNA, the CDR3 is TGTGCCAGCAGTGAATACAGGGGGCCGAACACTGAAGCTTTCTTT. It is translated as CASSEYRGPNTEAFF. The chain links TRBV2 to TRBJ1-1; 9 bases are a match to TRBD1. The CDR3 spans 15 residues. J gave up 1 base and V 2 bases, and 2 bases lay outside the gene matches. Germline V gives CDR1 SNHLY, CDR2 FYNNEI.

This clonotype was detected a few times. An end of the junction does not agree with germline; a read error may underlie this. The CDR3 DNA sequence: TGTGCCAGCAGCCTAGCGAGAGGGGGGTTCTCTGGGGCCAACGTCCTGACTTTC. Translated: CASSLARGGFSGANVLTF. V usage is TRBV7-9 and J usage is TRBJ2-6; either TRBD1 or TRBD2 may supply D (6 bases each). This CDR3 is built from 18 residues. Germline values: CDR1 SEHNR, CDR2 FQNEAQ (reference sequence).

This clonotype occurred many times. The genes are TRBV7-9 and TRBJ2-5; 11 bases map to TRBD1. V was pared by 4 bases and J by 4 bases, with 8 bases of the junction left unmatched. Germline V lookup: CDR1 SEHNR, CDR2 FQNEAQ (reference sequence). This CDR3 is built from 16 residues. CDR3 residues: CASSSTGTGGAETQYF. CDR3 DNA: TGTGCCAGCAGCTCCACCGGGACAGGGGGTGCAGAGACCCAGTACTTC.

The V gene is TRBV6-1, the J gene TRBJ2-7; the D call may be TRBD1 or TRBD2 (5 bases each). V dropped 5 bases and J dropped 2 bases, with 13 bases sitting between them. The CDR3 totals 14 residues. CDR1 and CDR2 from the germline V gene are MNHNS and SASEGT. CDR3 residues: CASSPGPATYEQYF. The CDR3 DNA reads TGTGCCAGCAGTCCGGGACCAGCCACCTACGAGCAGTACTTC.

J is TRBJ2-3 and V is TRBV4-1, with TRBD2 identical over 16 bases. CDR1 and CDR2 (germline): MGHRA, YSYEKL. V shed 3 bases, J shed 6 bases, and the junction held 3 bases outside the gene matches. The CDR3 covers 16 residues. The CDR3 region is CASSQGTSGRGDTQYF. The CDR3 DNA reads as TGCGCCAGCAGCCAGGGGACTAGCGGGAGGGGGGATACGCAGTATTTT.

The gene calls are TRBV20-1 and TRBJ2-3, with a weak D call TRBD1 (5 bases). Germline V gene data show CDR1 as DFQATT and CDR2 as SNEGSKA (reference sequence). V was pared by 2 bases and J by 0 bases, with 9 bases between. CDR3 length: 14 residues. CDR3 sequence: CSARHDRSTDTQYF. The DNA of the CDR3 is TGCAGTGCTAGACACGACAGAAGCACAGATACGCAGTATTTT.

This clonotype has more than one count but fewer than ten. The CDR3 protein is CASRETSGRSSEQYF. The CDR3 DNA sequence: TGTGCCAGCAGAGAGACTAGCGGGCGGTCTAGCGAGCAGTACTTC. The chain employs TRBV6-1 and TRBJ2-7, with 10 bases matching TRBD2. Germline V gene data show CDR1 as MNHNS and CDR2 as SASEGT. CDR3 length: 15 amino acids. J lost 6 bases, V lost 6 bases, and 11 bases had no gene match.

In this sample, this clonotype turned up many times. The rearrangement uses TRBV7-9 and TRBJ2-1, with TRBD2 matching 10 bases. V was pared by 5 bases and J by 7 bases, with 8 bases of the junction left unmatched. This CDR3 comprises 15 residues. The V gene's germline CDR1 is SEHNR and CDR2 FQNEAQ (reference sequence). As DNA, the CDR3 is TGTGCCAGCAGCCCTCCCGCTAGCGGGAGAAATGAGCAGTTCTTC. Encoded protein: CASSPPASGRNEQFF.

This clonotype has more than one count but fewer than ten. The chain uses TRBV29-1 and TRBJ1-1, with 11 nucleotides matching TRBD1. The CDR3 runs to 17 residues. Germline values: CDR1 SQVTM, CDR2 ANQGSEA. With 7 bases clipped from V and 5 bases from J, the junction kept 18 bases outside the gene matches. In DNA, the CDR3 is TGCAGCGCCCTCCTCAACCGGGACAGGGGGAAGGAGACTGAAGCTTTCTTT. It yields the protein CSALLNRDRGKETEAFF.

This clonotype occurred many times. The gene calls are TRBV28 and TRBJ2-1; D possibly corresponds to TRBD2 (6 bases). The CDR3 consists of 14 residues. V lost 3 bases and J 0 bases, leaving 6 bases between the germline ends. Germline CDR1 MDHEN, CDR2 SYDVKM. The CDR3 DNA is TGTGCCAGCAGTTTCGGGAGCTCCTACAATGAGCAGTTCTTC. This translates into CASSFGSSYNEQFF.

This clonotype was found many times. The rearrangement links TRBV20-1 to TRBJ2-1; 13 positions match TRBD2. CDR3 size: 14 residues. V lost 6 bases and J lost 4; bases outside the gene matches: 3. Germline V CDR1 and CDR2: DFQATT, SNEGSKA (reference sequence). CDR3 region: CSAQTSGGYNEQFF. CDR3 nucleotides: TGCAGTGCCCAGACTAGCGGGGGGTACAATGAGCAGTTCTTC.

The rearrangement uses TRBV15 and TRBJ2-2; D not resolved. The CDR3 runs 13 residues. Germline V gene sequence: CDR1 LNHNV, CDR2 YYDKDF (reference sequence). Deletions cut 7 bases from V and 2 bases from J, with 8 bases between. In nucleotides, the CDR3 is TGTGCCACCACCACTCTTAACACCGGGGAGCTGTTTTTT. Amino acids: CATTTLNTGELFF.

This clonotype has more than one count but fewer than ten. The chain combines TRBV5-6 with TRBJ2-7; 9 bases map to TRBD1. The J segment lost 5 bases and the V segment lost 1 base, leaving 10 bases of the junction unmatched. The CDR3 extends over 16 amino acids. Per germline, CDR1 SGHDT and CDR2 YYEEEE. Here the CDR3 reads CASSLIPGTGKDEQYF. The CDR3 DNA reads as TGTGCCAGCAGCTTGATCCCCGGGACAGGGAAAGACGAGCAGTACTTC.

This clonotype was seen many times. The rearrangement links TRBV5-1 to TRBJ2-3, with D hard to call. V was shortened by 4 bases and J by 4 bases, with 19 bases between the two germline ends. From germline, CDR1 is SGHRS and CDR2 YFSETQ. CDR3 length: 16 amino acids. CDR3 sequence: CASSTGRGRMADTQYF. The DNA of the CDR3 is TGCGCCAGCAGCACTGGTCGAGGACGAATGGCAGATACGCAGTATTTT.

This clonotype was seen a handful of times. The genes are TRBV6-1 and TRBJ1-4, with TRBD1 matching over 8 bases. Germline lookup yields CDR1 MNHNS and CDR2 SASEGT. The CDR3 has 16 amino acids. V lost 6 bases to trimming and J lost 0 bases; unmatched junction nucleotides: 6. Here the CDR3 DNA reads TGTGCCAGCAGGTCGACAGGGGAGGCAACTAATGAAAAACTGTTTTTT. Residues: CASRSTGEATNEKLFF.

V and J are TRBV7-9 and TRBJ2-1; 9 bases match TRBD2. V lost 5 bases, J lost 8 bases, and 10 bases stayed unmatched. This CDR3 has 15 amino acids. CDR1 is SEHNR and CDR2 is FQNEAQ in the germline V gene (reference sequence). DNA for the CDR3: TGTGCCAGCAGCCCCCCGTCGGCGGGAGGGGATGAGCAGTTCTTC. This encodes CASSPPSAGGDEQFF.

At least ten counts were recorded for this clonotype. The V and J genes are TRBV3-1 and TRBJ1-1; perhaps TRBD1 as D (5 bases). This CDR3 region has 14 residues. The germline V gene encodes CDR1 LGHDT and CDR2 YNNKEL (reference sequence). V was shortened by 4 bases and J by 5 bases, with 14 bases between the two germline ends. CDR3 amino acids: CASSPTVEGTEAFF. Written as DNA, the CDR3 is TGTGCCAGCAGCCCGACAGTGGAGGGGACTGAAGCTTTCTTT. Full variable domain (remainder filled in from reference TRBV3-1 and TRBJ1-1): DTAVSQTPKYLVTQMGNDKSIKCEQNLGHDTMYWYKQDSKKFLKIMFSYNNKELIINETVPNRFSPKSPDKAHLNLHINSLELGDSAVYFCASSPTVEGTEAFFGQGTRLTVV.

This clonotype has just a few counts. This chain joins TRBV27 and TRBJ2-1; possible D gene TRBD2, 5 bases. CDR3 size: 16 residues. V lost 3 bases to trimming and J lost 0 bases, with 12 bases between them. CDR1 is MNHEY, CDR2 SMNVEV, per germline (reference sequence). Written as DNA, the CDR3 is TGTGCCAGCAGTTTTCTAGCTGTGAGCTCCTACAATGAGCAGTTCTTC. The encoded protein is CASSFLAVSSYNEQFF.

This clonotype was seen a single time. The rearrangement links TRBV7-9 to TRBJ2-7, with TRBD2 matching 10 bases. V shed 6 bases and J 1 base; nucleotides not matched to a gene: 3. Germline-derived CDR1 and CDR2 are SEHNR and FQNEAQ (reference sequence). The CDR3 spans 14 residues. CDR3 nucleotide sequence: TGTGCCAGCAGGACTAGCGGGCCGTCCTACGAGCAGTACTTC. This sequence encodes CASRTSGPSYEQYF.

This clonotype was observed a few times. The chain joins TRBV25-1 to TRBJ2-5, with 10 positions matching TRBD1. Trimming at V came to 2 bases and at J to 5 bases, leaving 5 bases not matched to a gene. CDR1 and CDR2 (germline): MGHDK, SYGVNS. The CDR3 is 15 residues long. As DNA, the CDR3 is TGTGCCAGCAGTGAAGCGGGGACAGGGGATGAGACCCAGTACTTC. Its protein is CASSEAGTGDETQYF.

This clonotype has more than one count but fewer than ten. The rearrangement uses TRBV7-2 and TRBJ1-6; 7 bases are shared with TRBD1. The germline gives CDR1 SGHTA, CDR2 FQGNSA. The length of the CDR3 is 16 residues. V lost 3 bases, J lost 9 bases, and 11 bases stayed unmatched. CDR3 nucleotides: TGTGCCAGCAGCTTTTCGTGGGCAGGGGGGTTTTCACCCCTCCACTTT. It translates to CASSFSWAGGFSPLHF.